The 29 T cell receptor beta chains in this list originate from one sample, sequenced in a study of shared clonotypes between healthy human individuals. Sequencing was performed with immunoSEQ multiplex PCR; in TCRdb, only in-frame clones are kept and a portion is missing. The sample has some 1.5 million clones; 95% to 99% are singletons. What was sequenced was naive CD4+ T cells sorted from blood. This sample's subset: CD45RA+ positively selected. Source of these receptors: a young man in good health.

The chain combines TRBV5-4 with TRBJ2-3, with D tentatively TRBD2 (6 bases). This CDR3 has 15 residues. Germline CDR1 and CDR2: SGHNT and YYREEE (reference sequence). The ends were cut back, 0 bases at V and 7 bases at J, with 15 bases in the middle. The CDR3 sequence: CASSLAKTRQYTQYF. The CDR3 bases are TGTGCCAGCAGCTTGGCCAAGACTAGGCAATATACGCAGTATTTT.

Note on this clone: One end of the junction fails to match germline, which may point to a read error. The V call is TRBV7-2, the J call TRBJ2-7; TRBD1 agrees at 10 bases. The V gene's germline CDR1 is SGHTA and CDR2 FQGNSA. This CDR3 is 15 amino acids long. CDR3 region: CASSLARTGGFEQYF. CDR3 bases: TGTGCCAGCAGCCTAGCCCGGACAGGGGGATTCGAGCAGTACTTC. Using reference TRBV7-2 and TRBJ2-7 for the parts outside the CDR3, the full variable domain is GAGVSQSPSNKVTEKGKDVELRCDPISGHTALYWYRQSLGQGLEFLIYFQGNSAPDKSGLPSDRFSAERTGGSVSTLTIQRTQQEDSAVYLCASSLARTGGFEQYFGPGTRLTVT.

CDR3 loop: CASSFIPGSGNTIYF. The CDR3 bases are TGCGCCAGCAGCTTTATCCCTGGCTCTGGAAACACCATATATTTT. The rearrangement uses TRBV5-1 and TRBJ1-3, with no clear D. Trimming removed 2 bases from V and 0 bases from J, with 9 bases in between. The CDR3 length is 15 residues. The germline V gene has CDR1 SGHRS and CDR2 YFSETQ.

The rearrangement joins TRBV5-1 to TRBJ1-1; D is uncertain. The CDR3 sequence is 13 residues long. Trimming took off 7 bases at V and 2 bases at J, with 12 bases between the two ends. Germline loops: CDR1 SGHRS, CDR2 YFSETQ. CDR3 region: CASALQPNTEAFF. CDR3 DNA sequence: TGCGCCAGCGCCCTCCAGCCAAACACTGAAGCTTTCTTT. The whole variable domain, filled in from reference TRBV5-1 and TRBJ1-1, reads KAGVTQTPRYLIKTRGQQVTLSCSPISGHRSVSWYQQTPGQGLQFLFEYFSETQRNKGNFPGRFSGRQFSNSRSEMNVSTLELGDSALYLCASALQPNTEAFFGQGTRLTVV.

The V call is TRBV5-1, the J call TRBJ2-7, with 8 nucleotides matching TRBD2. Per the germline V gene, CDR1 is SGHRS and CDR2 is YFSETQ. The CDR3 has 14 amino acids. The junction had 7 bases not matched to a gene; V was cut back by 4 bases and J by 4 bases. CDR3: CASSTSGSGYEQYF. Written as DNA, the CDR3 is TGCGCCAGCAGCACGAGCGGGAGCGGGTACGAGCAGTACTTC.

The CDR3 DNA sequence: TGTGCCAGCTCACCACTGACCCAAGAGACCCAGTACTTC. This codes for CASSPLTQETQYF. This chain uses TRBV18 with TRBJ2-5; D not resolved. This CDR3 is 13 amino acids long. Trimming took 1 base from V and 1 from J, leaving 4 bases between them. Per the germline V gene, CDR1 is KGHSH and CDR2 is LQKENI.

The count of this clone is one. Relative to the germline gene, one junction end is altered; a read error may explain this. This chain links TRBV10-1 with TRBJ1-4; D may be TRBD1 (6 bases). CDR1 and CDR2 from the germline V gene are WNHNN and SYGVQD (reference sequence). CDR3 length: 15 residues. For the CDR3, the DNA is TGCGCCAGCAGGTTCTCACAGGGACCTAATGAAAAATTGTTTTTT. It yields the protein CASRFSQGPNEKLFF.

The rearrangement links TRBV6-5 to TRBJ2-1; possibly TRBD2 for D (6 bases). V lost 7 bases to trimming and J lost 8 bases, with 15 bases between them. The CDR3 is 13 residues long. Germline V gene sequence: CDR1 MNHEY, CDR2 SVGAGI. CDR3 DNA: TGTGCCAGCACGTCGCTAGCGTACGATGAGCAGTTCTTC. This encodes CASTSLAYDEQFF.

Comment on this clone: This CDR3 is also generated by other DNA sequences in the sample. The chain couples TRBV20-1 to TRBJ2-1, with 7 bases that match TRBD1. CDR1 and CDR2 (germline): DFQATT, SNEGSKA (reference sequence). The CDR3 extends over 10 amino acids. Trimming removed 6 bases from V and 16 bases from J; junction bases left unmatched: 9. The CDR3 sequence: CSASRDREFF. For the CDR3, the DNA is TGCAGTGCGAGCCGGGACAGAGAATTCTTC.

This clone was detected only once. The V gene is TRBV18, the J gene TRBJ2-3; 7 bases line up with TRBD1. Germline loops: CDR1 KGHSH, CDR2 LQKENI. The J segment lost 2 bases and the V segment lost 3 bases, leaving 11 bases of the junction unmatched. This CDR3 has 17 residues. The DNA for the CDR3 is TGTGCCAGCTCACCCTTTAGGCGGACAGGACCCACAGATACGCAGTATTTT. This encodes CASSPFRRTGPTDTQYF.

The rearrangement joins TRBV6-5 to TRBJ2-7; TRBD1 might be the D (8 bases). The CDR3 extends over 16 amino acids. Germline V gene lookup returns CDR1 MNHEY and CDR2 SVGAGI. Trimming stripped 0 bases from V and 4 bases from J, with 16 bases between. CDR3 loop: CASSYSVHRGGYEQYF. In DNA, the CDR3 is TGTGCCAGCAGTTACTCAGTCCACAGGGGGGGTTACGAGCAGTACTTC.

Details on this clone: Other DNA sequences of this sample code for an identical CDR3. The chain carries TRBV9 and TRBJ2-7; D is unclear. Germline CDR1 and CDR2: SGDLS and YYNGEE. There are 15 residues in the CDR3. With 0 bases removed from V and 0 bases from J, the gap between germline ends came to 10 bases. The CDR3 sequence: CASSVAPGTSYEQYF. The CDR3 region has the DNA TGTGCCAGCAGCGTAGCTCCAGGTACCTCCTACGAGCAGTACTTC.

The chain combines TRBV28 with TRBJ2-7; D possibly matches TRBD1 or TRBD2 (5 bases each). Germline assignment: CDR1 MDHEN and CDR2 SYDVKM. This CDR3 comprises 16 residues. Deletions cut 2 bases from V and 5 bases from J, with 19 bases between. CDR3 coding DNA: TGTGCCAGCAGTTTACCCGGGACCCTCACTCGGGACGAGCAGTACTTC. Translation gives CASSLPGTLTRDEQYF. Together with reference TRBV28 and TRBJ2-7, the CDR3 gives the full variable domain: DVKVTQSSRYLVKRTGEKVFLECVQDMDHENMFWYRQDPGLGLRLIYFSYDVKMKEKGDIPEGYSVSREKKERFSLILESASTNQTSMYLCASSLPGTLTRDEQYFGPGTRLTVT.

This chain connects TRBV11-3 to TRBJ2-5, with TRBD1 identical over 8 bases. Germline CDR1 is SGHNT and CDR2 is YENEEA. This CDR3 contains 13 residues. V lost 6 bases and J lost 5; bases outside the gene matches: 5. In DNA, the CDR3 is TGTGCCAGCAGTAAACAGGGGGACGAGACCCAGTACTTC. It specifies CASSKQGDETQYF.

The gene calls are TRBV6-4 and TRBJ2-1; 7 bases fit TRBD1. The trim removed 3 bases at V and 5 bases at J, leaving 4 bases unmatched. There are 14 residues in the CDR3. The V gene's germline CDR1 is MRHNA and CDR2 SNTAGT. DNA of the CDR3: TGTGCCAGCAGTGAAGTCGGGACAGACAATGAGCAGTTCTTC. The encoded protein is CASSEVGTDNEQFF.

The sample holds one count of this clone. The chain couples TRBV5-6 to TRBJ1-1; D not certain. V shed 3 bases and J shed 1 base, with 13 bases lying between them. Germline values: CDR1 SGHDT, CDR2 YYEEEE. CDR3 length equals 15 residues. The CDR3 protein is CASSYHPGENTEAFF. The CDR3 coding sequence is TGTGCCAGCAGCTATCACCCCGGGGAGAACACTGAAGCTTTCTTT.

V is TRBV5-1 and J is TRBJ2-7; a possible D gene is TRBD2 (6 bases). Germline CDR1 and CDR2: SGHRS and YFSETQ. This CDR3 region has 15 residues. The V end lost 0 bases, the J end lost 7 bases, and 17 bases lay between the germline ends. The CDR3: CASSLDVRDWGEQYF. CDR3 DNA: TGCGCCAGCAGCTTGGATGTGAGGGACTGGGGAGAGCAGTACTTC.

Concerning this clone itself: The same CDR3 also results from other DNA sequences found in this sample. The CDR3 sequence: CASSPSGGVGNQPQHF. Here the CDR3 DNA reads TGTGCCAGCAGTCCCTCAGGGGGAGTGGGCAATCAGCCCCAGCATTTT. This chain connects TRBV28 to TRBJ1-5, with 7 bases aligning to TRBD1. Germline lookup yields CDR1 MDHEN and CDR2 SYDVKM. This CDR3 is built from 16 residues. J lost 2 bases, V lost 5 bases, and 9 bases had no gene match. Variable domain in full (rest from reference TRBV28 and TRBJ1-5): DVKVTQSSRYLVKRTGEKVFLECVQDMDHENMFWYRQDPGLGLRLIYFSYDVKMKEKGDIPEGYSVSREKKERFSLILESASTNQTSMYLCASSPSGGVGNQPQHFGDGTRLSIL.

The V gene is TRBV27, the J gene TRBJ1-2, with D perhaps TRBD1 (6 bases). The CDR3 length is 14 residues. Germline CDR1 reads MNHEY; CDR2 reads SMNVEV (reference sequence). Trimming removed 4 bases from V and 8 bases from J, with 17 bases in between. The CDR3 reads CASSYVPRGAGYTF. The CDR3 DNA sequence: TGTGCCAGCAGTTACGTGCCCAGGGGCGCCGGCTACACCTTC.

V gene TRBV5-1 combines with J gene TRBJ2-7, with TRBD1 matching over 7 bases. The germline V gene encodes CDR1 SGHRS and CDR2 YFSETQ. The V gene end was trimmed by 4 bases and the J gene end by 2 bases; junction bases not matched to a gene: 9. The CDR3 totals 15 residues. DNA of the CDR3: TGCGCCAGCAGCAAACAACAGGGGACAACCTACGAGCAGTACTTC. Its translation is CASSKQQGTTYEQYF.

The chain carries TRBV29-1 and TRBJ2-5, with TRBD2 as a possible D gene (6 bases). The CDR3 spans 13 residues. V lost 4 bases, J lost 5 bases, and 14 bases lay in between. Germline CDR1 and CDR2: SQVTM and ANQGSEA. The CDR3 reads CSVVLGGRETQYF. CDR3 DNA: TGCAGCGTTGTCTTGGGGGGAAGGGAGACCCAGTACTTC. The whole variable domain, filled in from reference TRBV29-1 and TRBJ2-5, reads SAVISQKPSRDICQRGTSLTIQCQVDSQVTMMFWYRQQPGQSLTLIATANQGSEATYESGFVIDKFPISRPNLTFSTLTVSNMSPEDSSIYLCSVVLGGRETQYFGPGTRLLVL.

The chain links TRBV15 to TRBJ2-5; 7 bases align to TRBD2. Germline assignment: CDR1 LNHNV and CDR2 YYDKDF (reference sequence). The V gene end was trimmed by 8 bases and the J gene end by 4 bases; junction bases not matched to a gene: 10. The CDR3 sequence is 14 residues long. The CDR3 DNA sequence: TGTGCCACCTTGGGGGGGTGGGAAGGAGAGACCCAGTACTTC. Amino acids: CATLGGWEGETQYF.

As concerns this clone: One end of the junction is discordant with germline, which a read error may explain. V gene TRBV15 combines with J gene TRBJ2-7, with D perhaps TRBD1 (7 bases). In germline, CDR1 is LNHNV, CDR2 YYDKDF (reference sequence). The CDR3 loop spans 19 amino acids. The DNA of the CDR3 is TGTGCCACTAGCAGGGGGTGGAGGGACCATGGGAGAGGCTCCTACGAGCAGTACTTC. Translating gives CATSRGWRDHGRGSYEQYF. Full variable domain (outside the CDR3, taken from reference TRBV15 and TRBJ2-7): DAMVIQNPRYQVTQFGKPVTLSCSQTLNHNVMYWYQQKSSQAPKLLFHYYDKDFNNEADTPDNFQSRRPNTSFCFLDIRSPGLGDTAMYLCATSRGWRDHGRGSYEQYFGPGTRLTVT.

The chain is built from TRBV4-3 and TRBJ2-1; possibly TRBD2 for D (5 bases). This CDR3 has 13 amino acids. V lost 4 bases, J lost 8 bases, and 12 bases lay in between. From germline, CDR1 is LGHNA and CDR2 YSLEER. In DNA form, the CDR3 reads TGCGCCAGCAGCCCCTCCGGGGTGGATGAGCAGTTCTTC. This gives the protein CASSPSGVDEQFF.

The CDR3 here is CASSVAGLQKDTQYF. The CDR3 DNA sequence: TGTGCCAGCAGTGTCGCGGGGCTTCAGAAAGATACGCAGTATTTT. This rearrangement joins TRBV2 to TRBJ2-3; a weak D match, TRBD2 (6 bases). V shed 4 bases and J shed 5 bases, with 16 bases lying between them. Germline values: CDR1 SNHLY, CDR2 FYNNEI. The CDR3 covers 15 residues.

The chain combines TRBV5-1 with TRBJ2-2, with 13 positions matching TRBD2. The V segment lost 4 bases and the J segment 3 bases; nucleotides outside the gene matches: 6. The germline gives CDR1 SGHRS, CDR2 YFSETQ. This CDR3 has 17 residues. The CDR3 region is CASSPGLAGLYTGELFF. As DNA, the CDR3 is TGCGCCAGCAGCCCGGGACTAGCGGGATTGTACACCGGGGAGCTGTTTTTT.

The genes are TRBV29-1 and TRBJ1-5; a weak D match, TRBD1 (5 bases). Trimming left V 6 bases short and J 8 bases short, with 20 bases between. The length of the CDR3 is 14 residues. Germline CDR1 reads SQVTM; CDR2 reads ANQGSEA. For the CDR3, the DNA is TGCAGCGTCGCTGGCCCAGGGCTGAAGGAGCCCCAGCATTTT. This sequence encodes CSVAGPGLKEPQHF.

This clone is a singleton in its sample. V is TRBV9 and J is TRBJ2-3; 11 positions agree with TRBD2. This CDR3 has 16 amino acids. The V segment lost 4 bases and the J segment 4 bases; nucleotides outside the gene matches: 8. Germline V gives CDR1 SGDLS, CDR2 YYNGEE. The CDR3 here is CASSPQLAGVADTQYF. The CDR3 nucleotides read TGTGCCAGCAGCCCCCAACTAGCGGGAGTAGCAGATACGCAGTATTTT.

The chain is built from TRBV6-1 and TRBJ2-2, with TRBD1 matching over 7 bases. Germline V gene sequence: CDR1 MNHNS, CDR2 SASEGT. V trimming: 10 bases; J trimming: 0 bases; junction bases outside the gene matches: 5. The CDR3 is 14 amino acids. CDR3 coding DNA: TGTGCCACCCGACAGGGAACGAACACCGGGGAGCTGTTTTTT. Protein sequence: CATRQGTNTGELFF.